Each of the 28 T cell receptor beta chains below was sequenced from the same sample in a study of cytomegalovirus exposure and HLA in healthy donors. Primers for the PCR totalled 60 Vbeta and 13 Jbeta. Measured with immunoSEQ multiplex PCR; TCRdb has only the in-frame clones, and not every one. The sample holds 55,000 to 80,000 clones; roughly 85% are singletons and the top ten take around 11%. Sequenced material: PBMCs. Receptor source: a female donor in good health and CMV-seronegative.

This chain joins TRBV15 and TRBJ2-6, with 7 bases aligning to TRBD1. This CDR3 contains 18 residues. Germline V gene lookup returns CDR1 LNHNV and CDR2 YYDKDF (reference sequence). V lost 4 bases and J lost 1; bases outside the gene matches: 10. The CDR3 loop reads CATSNRGIGSSGANVLTF. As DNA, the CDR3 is TGTGCCACCAGCAACAGGGGCATAGGTTCGTCTGGGGCCAACGTCCTGACTTTC.

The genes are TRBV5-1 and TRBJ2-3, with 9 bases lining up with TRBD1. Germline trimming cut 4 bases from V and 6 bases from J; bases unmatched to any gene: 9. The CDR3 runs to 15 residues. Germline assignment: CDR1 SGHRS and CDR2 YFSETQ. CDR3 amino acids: CASSLGDREADTQYF. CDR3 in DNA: TGCGCCAGCAGCCTGGGGGACAGGGAAGCGGATACGCAGTATTTT.

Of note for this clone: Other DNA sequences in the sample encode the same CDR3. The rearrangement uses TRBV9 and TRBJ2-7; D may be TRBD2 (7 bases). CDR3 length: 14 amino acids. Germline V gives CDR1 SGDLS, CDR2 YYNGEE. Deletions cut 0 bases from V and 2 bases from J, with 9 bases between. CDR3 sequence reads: CASSVGGGTYEQYF. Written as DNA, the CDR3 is TGTGCCAGCAGCGTAGGCGGGGGCACCTACGAGCAGTACTTC.

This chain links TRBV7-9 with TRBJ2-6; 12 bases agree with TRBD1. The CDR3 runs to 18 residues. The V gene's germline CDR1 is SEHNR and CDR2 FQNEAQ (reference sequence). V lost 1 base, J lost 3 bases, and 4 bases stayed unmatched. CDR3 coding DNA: TGTGCCAGCAGCTTAGGGTGGGACAGGGGGCTTGGGGCCAACGTCCTGACTTTC. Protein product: CASSLGWDRGLGANVLTF.

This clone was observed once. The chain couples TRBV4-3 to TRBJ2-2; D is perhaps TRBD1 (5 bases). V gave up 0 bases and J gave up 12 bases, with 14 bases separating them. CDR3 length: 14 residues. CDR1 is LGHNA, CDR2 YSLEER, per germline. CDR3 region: CASSQDQGQGKLFF. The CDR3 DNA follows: TGCGCCAGCAGCCAAGATCAAGGGCAGGGAAAGCTGTTTTTT.

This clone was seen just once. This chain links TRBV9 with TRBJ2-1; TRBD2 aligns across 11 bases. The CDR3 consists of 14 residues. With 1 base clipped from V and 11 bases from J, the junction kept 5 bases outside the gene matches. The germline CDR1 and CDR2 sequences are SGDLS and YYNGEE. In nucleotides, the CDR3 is TGTGCCAGCAGCGTACTAGCGGGGGGTGGACAGCAGTTCTTC. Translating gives CASSVLAGGGQQFF.

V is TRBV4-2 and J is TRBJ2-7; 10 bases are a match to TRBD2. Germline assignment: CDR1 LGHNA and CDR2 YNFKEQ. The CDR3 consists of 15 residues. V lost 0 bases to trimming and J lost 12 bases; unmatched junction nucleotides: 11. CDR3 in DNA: TGTGCCAGCAGCCAAGATCCCGTCCCTAGCGGGAGACTGTACTTC. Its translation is CASSQDPVPSGRLYF.

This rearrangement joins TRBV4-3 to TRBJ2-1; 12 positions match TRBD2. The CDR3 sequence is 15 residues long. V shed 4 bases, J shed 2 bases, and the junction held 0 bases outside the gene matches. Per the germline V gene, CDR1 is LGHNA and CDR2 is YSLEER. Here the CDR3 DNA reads TGCGCCAGCAGCCGGACTAGCGGGACCTACAATGAGCAGTTCTTC. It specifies CASSRTSGTYNEQFF.

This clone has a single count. The CDR3 sequence: CASSPTGTGLDTQYF. CDR3 sequence (DNA): TGCGCCAGCAGCCCTACCGGGACAGGGTTGGATACGCAGTATTTT. This chain joins TRBV5-1 and TRBJ2-3; TRBD1 agrees at 9 bases. J lost 6 bases, V lost 4 bases, and 9 bases had no gene match. This CDR3 has 15 residues. Per the germline V gene, CDR1 is SGHRS and CDR2 is YFSETQ. Full variable domain (outside the CDR3, taken from reference TRBV5-1 and TRBJ2-3): KAGVTQTPRYLIKTRGQQVTLSCSPISGHRSVSWYQQTPGQGLQFLFEYFSETQRNKGNFPGRFSGRQFSNSRSEMNVSTLELGDSALYLCASSPTGTGLDTQYFGPGTRLTVL.

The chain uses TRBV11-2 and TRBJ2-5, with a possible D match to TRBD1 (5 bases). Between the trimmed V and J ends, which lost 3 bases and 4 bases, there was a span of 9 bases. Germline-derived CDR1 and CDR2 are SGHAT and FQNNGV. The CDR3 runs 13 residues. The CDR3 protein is CASSFGQGETQYF. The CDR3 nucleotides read TGTGCCAGCAGCTTTGGCCAGGGAGAGACCCAGTACTTC.

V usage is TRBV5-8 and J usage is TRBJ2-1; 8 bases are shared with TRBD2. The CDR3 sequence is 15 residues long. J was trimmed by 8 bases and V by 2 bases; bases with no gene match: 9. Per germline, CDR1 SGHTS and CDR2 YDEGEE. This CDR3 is CASSFGRGGWDEQFF. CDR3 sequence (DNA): TGTGCCAGCAGCTTCGGCCGGGGGGGGTGGGATGAGCAGTTCTTC.

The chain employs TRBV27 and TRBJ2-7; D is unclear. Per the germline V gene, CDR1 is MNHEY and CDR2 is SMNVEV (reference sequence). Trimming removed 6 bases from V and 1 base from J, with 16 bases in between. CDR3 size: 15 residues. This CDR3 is CASRRDGVSSYEQYF. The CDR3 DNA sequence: TGTGCCAGCAGGAGAGACGGAGTGAGTTCCTACGAGCAGTACTTC.

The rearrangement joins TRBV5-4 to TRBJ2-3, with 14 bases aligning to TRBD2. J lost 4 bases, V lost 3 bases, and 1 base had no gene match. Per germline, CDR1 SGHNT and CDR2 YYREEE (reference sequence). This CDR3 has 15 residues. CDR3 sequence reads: CASSSGLAGADTQYF. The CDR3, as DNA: TGTGCCAGCAGCTCGGGACTAGCGGGGGCAGATACGCAGTATTTT.

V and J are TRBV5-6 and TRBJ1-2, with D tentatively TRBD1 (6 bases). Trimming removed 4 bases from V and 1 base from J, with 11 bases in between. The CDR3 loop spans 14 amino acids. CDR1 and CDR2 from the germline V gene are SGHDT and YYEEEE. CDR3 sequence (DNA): TGTGCCAGCAGCCCTACAGGGATTAACTATGGCTACACCTTC. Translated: CASSPTGINYGYTF.

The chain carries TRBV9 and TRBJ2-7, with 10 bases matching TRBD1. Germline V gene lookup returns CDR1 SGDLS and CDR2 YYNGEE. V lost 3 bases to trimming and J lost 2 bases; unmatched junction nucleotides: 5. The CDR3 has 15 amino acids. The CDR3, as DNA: TGTGCCAGCAGCGCGACCGGGACAGGGGCCTACGAGCAGTACTTC. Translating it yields CASSATGTGAYEQYF.

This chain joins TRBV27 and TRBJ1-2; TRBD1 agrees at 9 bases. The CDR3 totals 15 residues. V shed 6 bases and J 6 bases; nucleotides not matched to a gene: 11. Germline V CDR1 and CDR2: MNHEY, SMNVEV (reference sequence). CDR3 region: CASRAGTGTLDGYTF. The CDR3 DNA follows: TGTGCCAGCAGAGCCGGGACAGGGACGCTGGATGGCTACACCTTC.

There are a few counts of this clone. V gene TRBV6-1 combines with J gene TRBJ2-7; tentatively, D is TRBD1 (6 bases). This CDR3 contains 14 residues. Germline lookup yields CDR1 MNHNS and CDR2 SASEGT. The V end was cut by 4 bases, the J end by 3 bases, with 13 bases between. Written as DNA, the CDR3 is TGTGCCAGCAGTGCCTGGACAGCCGACTACGAGCAGTACTTC. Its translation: CASSAWTADYEQYF.

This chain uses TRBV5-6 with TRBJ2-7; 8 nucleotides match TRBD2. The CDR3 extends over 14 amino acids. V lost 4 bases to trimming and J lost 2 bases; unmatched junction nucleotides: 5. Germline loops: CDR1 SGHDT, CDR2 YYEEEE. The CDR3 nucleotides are TGTGCCAGCAGCCGGGGGGGGCTAACCTACGAGCAGTACTTC. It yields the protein CASSRGGLTYEQYF.

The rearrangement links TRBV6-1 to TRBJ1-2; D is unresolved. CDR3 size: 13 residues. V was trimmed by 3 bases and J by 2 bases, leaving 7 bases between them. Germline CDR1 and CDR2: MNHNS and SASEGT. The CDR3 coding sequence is TGTGCCAGCAGTGATTCGGTGAACTATGGCTACACCTTC. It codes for CASSDSVNYGYTF.

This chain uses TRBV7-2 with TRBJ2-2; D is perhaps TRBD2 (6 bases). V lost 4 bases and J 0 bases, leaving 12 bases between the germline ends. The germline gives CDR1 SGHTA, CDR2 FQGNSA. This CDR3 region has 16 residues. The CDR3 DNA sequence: TGTGCCAGCAGCTGGCCCGCGGGGCCGAACACCGGGGAGCTGTTTTTT. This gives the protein CASSWPAGPNTGELFF.

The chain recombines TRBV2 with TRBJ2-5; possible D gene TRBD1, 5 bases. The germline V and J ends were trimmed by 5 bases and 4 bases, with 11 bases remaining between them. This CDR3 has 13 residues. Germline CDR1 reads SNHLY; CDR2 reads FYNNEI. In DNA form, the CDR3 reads TGTGCCAGCAGTAGGACACCAGGAGAGACCCAGTACTTC. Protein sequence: CASSRTPGETQYF.

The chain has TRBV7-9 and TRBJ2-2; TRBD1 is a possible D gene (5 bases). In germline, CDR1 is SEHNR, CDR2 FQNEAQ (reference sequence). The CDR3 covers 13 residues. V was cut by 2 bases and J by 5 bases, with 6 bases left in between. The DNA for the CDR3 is TGTGCCAGCAGCTTAACAGGAACCGGGGAGCTGTTTTTT. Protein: CASSLTGTGELFF.

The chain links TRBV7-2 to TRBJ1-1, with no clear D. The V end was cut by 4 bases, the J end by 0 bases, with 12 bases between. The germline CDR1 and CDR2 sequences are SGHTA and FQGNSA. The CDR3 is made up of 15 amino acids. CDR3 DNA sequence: TGTGCCAGCAGCTCCCTTCGAACGGTGAACACTGAAGCTTTCTTT. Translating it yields CASSSLRTVNTEAFF.

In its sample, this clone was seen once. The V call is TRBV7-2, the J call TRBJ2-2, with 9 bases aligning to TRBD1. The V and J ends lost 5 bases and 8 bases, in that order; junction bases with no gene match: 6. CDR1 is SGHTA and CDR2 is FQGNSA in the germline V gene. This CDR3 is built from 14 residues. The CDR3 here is CASSPRQGVGELFF. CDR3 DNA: TGTGCCAGCAGCCCCCGACAGGGGGTGGGGGAGCTGTTTTTT.

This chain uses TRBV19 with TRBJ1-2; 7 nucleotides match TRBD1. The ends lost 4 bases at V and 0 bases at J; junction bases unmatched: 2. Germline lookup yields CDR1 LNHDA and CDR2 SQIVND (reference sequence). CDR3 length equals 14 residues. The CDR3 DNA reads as TGTGCCAGTAGTACGGACAGGCCTAACTATGGCTACACCTTC. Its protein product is CASSTDRPNYGYTF.

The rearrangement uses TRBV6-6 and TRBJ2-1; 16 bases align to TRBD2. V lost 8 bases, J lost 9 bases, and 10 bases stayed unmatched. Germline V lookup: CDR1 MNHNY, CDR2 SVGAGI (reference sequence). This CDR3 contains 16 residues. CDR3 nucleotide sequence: TGTGCCAGCGGGTCCCCGGGACTAGCGGGAGGGGGTGAGCAGTTCTTC. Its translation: CASGSPGLAGGGEQFF.

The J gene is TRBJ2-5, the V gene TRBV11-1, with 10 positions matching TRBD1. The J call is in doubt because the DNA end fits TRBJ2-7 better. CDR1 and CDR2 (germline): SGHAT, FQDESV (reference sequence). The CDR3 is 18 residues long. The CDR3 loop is CASSLVNPQGTGAYEQYF. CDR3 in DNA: TGTGCCAGCAGCTTAGTAAACCCCCAGGGGACAGGGGCCTACGAGCAGTACTTC.

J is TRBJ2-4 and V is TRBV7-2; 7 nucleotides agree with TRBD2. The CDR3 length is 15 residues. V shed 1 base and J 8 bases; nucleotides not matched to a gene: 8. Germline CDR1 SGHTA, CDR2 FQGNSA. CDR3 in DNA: TGTGCCAGCAGCTTAGGGTGGGGAGGGCTGGACATTCAGTACTTC. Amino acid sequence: CASSLGWGGLDIQYF.